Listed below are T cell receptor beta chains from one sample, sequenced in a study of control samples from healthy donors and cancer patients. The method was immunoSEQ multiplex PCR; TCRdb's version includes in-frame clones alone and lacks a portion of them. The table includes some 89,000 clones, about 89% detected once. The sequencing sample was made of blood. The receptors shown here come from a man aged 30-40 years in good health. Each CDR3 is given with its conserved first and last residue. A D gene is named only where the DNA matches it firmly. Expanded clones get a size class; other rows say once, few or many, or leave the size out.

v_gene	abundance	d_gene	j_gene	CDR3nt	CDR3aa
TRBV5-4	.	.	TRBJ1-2	TGTGCCAGCAGTCTAAGAGAGGGCGGCTATGGCTACACCTTC	CASSLREGGYGYTF
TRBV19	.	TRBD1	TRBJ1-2	TGTGCCAGTAGTATAGCCCCGGACAGGGACTATGGCTACACCTTC	CASSIAPDRDYGYTF
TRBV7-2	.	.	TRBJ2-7	TGTGCCAGCAGCTTATTAGGCCCCGGCGCCGAGCAGTACTTC	CASSLLGPGAEQYF
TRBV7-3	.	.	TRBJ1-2	TGTGCCAGCAGCTTAAATGGCTATGGCTACACCTTC	CASSLNGYGYTF
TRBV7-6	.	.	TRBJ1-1	TGTGCCAGCAGCCCACGGACAGACCTGAGGAACACTGAAGCTTTCTTT	CASSPRTDLRNTEAFF
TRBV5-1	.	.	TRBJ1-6	TGCGCCAGCAGCCCCGGGACACTCAATTCACCCCTCCACTTT	CASSPGTLNSPLHF
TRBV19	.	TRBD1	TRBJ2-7	TGTGCCAGTAGTCTACAAGGGGGACAGTACGACGAGCAGTACTTC	CASSLQGGQYDEQYF
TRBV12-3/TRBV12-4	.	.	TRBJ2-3	TGTGCCAGCAGTTCCACAGATACGCAGTATTTT	CASSSTDTQYF
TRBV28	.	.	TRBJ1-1	TGTGCCAGCAGTTGGACCGGGATGGGTAGTAACACTGAAGCTTTCTTT	CASSWTGMGSNTEAFF
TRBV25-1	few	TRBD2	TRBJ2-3	TGTGCCAGCAGTGAATATGCGGGGGGGCCAACAGATACGCAGTATTTT	CASSEYAGGPTDTQYF
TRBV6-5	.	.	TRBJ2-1	TGTGCCAGCAGTACTGGGACGGGTAACAATGAGCAGTTCTTC	CASSTGTGNNEQFF
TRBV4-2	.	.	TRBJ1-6	TGTGCCAGCAGCCAAGATAATAACGGATTCAATTCACCCCTCCACTTT	CASSQDNNGFNSPLHF
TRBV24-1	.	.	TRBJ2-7	TGTGCCACCAGTGATTTTGGGACATTTCAGTACTTC	CATSDFGTFQYF
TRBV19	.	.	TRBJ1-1	TGTGCCAGTAGTATGCGATCTTTCGGGTTTGAAGACACTGAAGCTTTCTTT	CASSMRSFGFEDTEAFF
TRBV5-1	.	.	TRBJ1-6	TGCGCCAGCAGCTTAGGGGCGCTCGTTCGGGATTCACCCCTCCACTTT	CASSLGALVRDSPLHF
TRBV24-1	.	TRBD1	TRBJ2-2	TGTGCCACCAGTGACCCCGGACAGGGGATAGGCGGGGAGCTGTTTTTT	CATSDPGQGIGGELFF
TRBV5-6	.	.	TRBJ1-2	TGTGCCAGCAGCTTACTCCGCGACAGTGTAAAGGATGGCTACACCTTC	CASSLLRDSVKDGYTF
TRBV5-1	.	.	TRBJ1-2	TGCGCCAGCAGCTTGGACCCGAGTTCAGGAGGCTACACCTTC	CASSLDPSSGGYTF
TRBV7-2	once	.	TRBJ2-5	TGTGCCAGCAGCTTAGGGGGGGCTCAGGAGACCCAGTACTTC	CASSLGGAQETQYF
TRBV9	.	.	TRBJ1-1	TGTGCCAGCAGCGTAAGTTTCTCGGACACTGAAGCTTTCTTT	CASSVSFSDTEAFF
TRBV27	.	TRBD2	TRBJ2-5	TGTGCCAGCAGTTTGCATACTAGCGGGAGGGAAGAGACCCAGTACTTC	CASSLHTSGREETQYF
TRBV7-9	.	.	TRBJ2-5	TGTGCCAGCAGCCCCCTCCGGGGGGAGACCCAGTACTTC	CASSPLRGETQYF
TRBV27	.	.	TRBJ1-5	TGTGCCAGCAGTCCAGGGTTAACCCAGCCCCAGCATTTT	CASSPGLTQPQHF
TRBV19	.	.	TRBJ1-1	TGTGCCAGTAGGGAAGTTCGTAGTTCTGGCCCTGAAGCTTTCTTT	CASREVRSSGPEAFF
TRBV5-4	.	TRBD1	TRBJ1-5	TGTGCCAGCAGCTTGGACCCCGGGACAGGGGGCAATCAGCCCCAGCATTTT	CASSLDPGTGGNQPQHF
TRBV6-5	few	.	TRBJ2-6	TGTGCCAGCAGTTATAGTGGGGCCAACGTCCTGACTTTC	CASSYSGANVLTF
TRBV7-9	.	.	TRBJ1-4	TGTGCCAGCAGCTTACCACCAGGGGTAGCAACTAATGAAAAACTGTTTTTT	CASSLPPGVATNEKLFF
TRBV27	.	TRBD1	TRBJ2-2	TGTGCCAGCAGTAGGGGACAGACGAACACCGGGGAGCTGTTTTTT	CASSRGQTNTGELFF
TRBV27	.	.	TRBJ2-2	TGTGCCAGCAGTTTATGGGAGACAGGGGAGCTGTTTTTT	CASSLWETGELFF
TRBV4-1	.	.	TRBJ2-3	TGCGCCAGCAGCTCCCTGACTAGGAGGGAGAGCACAGATACGCAGTATTTT	CASSSLTRRESTDTQYF
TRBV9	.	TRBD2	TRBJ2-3	TGTGCCAGCAGCGTAGGAGCGGGGGGCTTCACAGATACGCAGTATTTT	CASSVGAGGFTDTQYF
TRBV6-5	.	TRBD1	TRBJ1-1	TGTGCCAGCAGTTATCCGGGACAGGGGCGCAGGACTTTCTTT	CASSYPGQGRRTFF
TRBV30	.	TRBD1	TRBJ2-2	TGTGCCTGGAGAAGGAGGACAGGGGACACCGGGGAGCTGTTTTTT	CAWRRRTGDTGELFF
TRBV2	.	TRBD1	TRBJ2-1	TGTGCCAGCAGTGGGGACAGTTACAATGAGCAGTTCTTC	CASSGDSYNEQFF
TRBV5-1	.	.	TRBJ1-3	TGCGCCAGCAGCTCCCGTACCGGATACTCTGGAAACACCATATATTTT	CASSSRTGYSGNTIYF
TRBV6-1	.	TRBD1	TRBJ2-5	TGTGCCAGCAGTGAATACCCGGGACAGGTTGAGACCCAGTACTTC	CASSEYPGQVETQYF
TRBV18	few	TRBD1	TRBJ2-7	TGTGCCAGCTCACTAGGGACAGGGGGATCCTACGAGCAGTACTTC	CASSLGTGGSYEQYF
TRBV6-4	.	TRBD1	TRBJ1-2	TGTGCCAGCAGACAGGGGGCTTCTGGCTACACCTTC	CASRQGASGYTF
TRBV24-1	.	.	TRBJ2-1	TGTGCCACCAGTGATTCCTTATACAATGAGCAGTTCTTC	CATSDSLYNEQFF
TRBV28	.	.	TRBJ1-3	TGTGCCAGCAGTTCGGGCCCAGTACACTCTGGAAACACCATATATTTT	CASSSGPVHSGNTIYF
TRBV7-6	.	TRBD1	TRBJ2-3	TGTGCCAGCAGCACCCCAGGAGGGACAGGAGACACAGATACGCAGTATTTT	CASSTPGGTGDTDTQYF
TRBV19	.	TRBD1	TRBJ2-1	TGTGCCACCCAAACCTTGGGACAGGGGTACAATGAGCAGTTCTTC	CATQTLGQGYNEQFF
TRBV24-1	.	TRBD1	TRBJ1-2	TGTGCCACCAGTGACCGTGGGACAGGGGGGGAGAACGGCTACACCTTC	CATSDRGTGGENGYTF
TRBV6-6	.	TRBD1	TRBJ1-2	TGTGCCAGCAGTCCCACCGGGACAGCTTATGGCTACACCTTC	CASSPTGTAYGYTF
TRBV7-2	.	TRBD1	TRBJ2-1	TGTGCCAGCAGCCCAGGGACAGGTACAAATGAGCAGTTCTTC	CASSPGTGTNEQFF
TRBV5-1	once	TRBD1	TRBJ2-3	TGCGCCAGCAGCCTGGGACAGTCAGATACGCAGTATTTT	CASSLGQSDTQYF
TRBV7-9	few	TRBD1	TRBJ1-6	TGTGCCAGCAGCGACAGGGGTTCACCCCTCCACTTT	CASSDRGSPLHF
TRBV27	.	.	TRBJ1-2	TGTGCCAGCAGATCTGGACGGGAATATGGCTACACCTTC	CASRSGREYGYTF